This passage covers 7 T cell receptor beta chains from one sample sequenced in a study of blood T cell repertoires in COVID-19. The data were produced by immunoSEQ multiplex PCR, yet TCRdb's version contains in-frame clones alone and is incomplete. The sample holds over 250,000 clones; around nine tenths are singletons and the top ten take approximately 2%. Sequenced: PBMCs or T cells enriched from blood (not recorded which). The receptors come from a woman aged 55-70 years who had recovered from COVID-19.

This clone was seen only once. The chain recombines TRBV10-3 with TRBJ1-2, with D perhaps TRBD1 (5 bases). Trimming removed 6 bases from V and 0 bases from J, with 8 bases in between. Germline loops: CDR1 ENHRY, CDR2 SYGVKD. CDR3 length: 13 residues. In DNA form, the CDR3 reads TGTGCCATCAGCGAGGACACTAACTATGGCTACACCTTC. Translation gives CAISEDTNYGYTF.

The V gene is TRBV5-4, the J gene TRBJ1-2; 8 bases align to TRBD1. Germline values: CDR1 SGHNT, CDR2 YYREEE (reference sequence). The V segment lost 0 bases and the J segment 2 bases; nucleotides outside the gene matches: 3. The CDR3 spans 15 residues. CDR3 nucleotides: TGTGCCAGCAGCTTGGATCAGGGGGCCAACTATGGCTACACCTTC. Translated, it gives CASSLDQGANYGYTF.

The V gene is TRBV6-5, the J gene TRBJ1-6, with 8 bases fitting TRBD1. The V segment lost 6 bases and the J segment 13 bases; nucleotides outside the gene matches: 8. The CDR3 is 13 amino acids. Germline V lookup: CDR1 MNHEY, CDR2 SVGAGI. The CDR3 reads CASRDRAALPLHF. The CDR3, as DNA: TGTGCCAGCAGGGACAGGGCTGCCCTCCCCCTCCACTTT.

The CDR3 coding sequence is TGTGCCAGCAGCCCTGGGCGGGGGGCCGGCACAGATACGCAGTATTTT. Encoded protein: CASSPGRGAGTDTQYF. The chain joins TRBV7-3 to TRBJ2-3, with TRBD2 matching over 8 bases. Losses at the gene ends were 5 bases for V and 1 base for J; bases not matched to a gene: 8. Germline V gene sequence: CDR1 SGHTA, CDR2 FQGTGA. The CDR3 has 16 residues. The full variable domain, its missing parts supplied by reference TRBV7-3 and TRBJ2-3, is GAGVSQTPSNKVTEKGKYVELRCDPISGHTALYWYRQSLGQGPEFLIYFQGTGAADDSGLPNDRFFAVRPEGSVSTLKIQRTERGDSAVYLCASSPGRGAGTDTQYFGPGTRLTVL.

The V call is TRBV28, the J call TRBJ1-4; 7 nucleotides align to TRBD1. Germline V gene lookup returns CDR1 MDHEN and CDR2 SYDVKM. J lost 7 bases, V lost 3 bases, and 11 bases had no gene match. The CDR3 is 16 amino acids. CDR3 loop: CASSFAPTGLGEKLFF. The CDR3 DNA reads TGTGCCAGCAGTTTCGCCCCGACAGGGCTAGGTGAAAAACTGTTTTTT.

This chain links TRBV7-6 with TRBJ2-3, with a possible D match to TRBD2 (5 bases). This CDR3 spans 14 amino acids. Germline V gives CDR1 SGHVS, CDR2 FNYEAQ. V was pared by 5 bases and J by 2 bases, with 11 bases between. This chain's CDR3 is CASSTRDYTDTQYF. DNA for the CDR3: TGTGCCAGCAGCACCCGAGACTACACAGATACGCAGTATTTT.

The CDR3 loop reads CASSWGQGSATEAFF. CDR3 bases: TGCGCCAGCAGCTGGGGACAGGGATCAGCCACTGAAGCTTTCTTT. The chain links TRBV5-1 to TRBJ1-1; 9 bases fit TRBD1. V trimming: 3 bases; J trimming: 4 bases; junction bases outside the gene matches: 7. From germline, CDR1 is SGHRS and CDR2 YFSETQ. The CDR3 is 15 amino acids. Complete variable domain (other parts from reference TRBV5-1 and TRBJ1-1): KAGVTQTPRYLIKTRGQQVTLSCSPISGHRSVSWYQQTPGQGLQFLFEYFSETQRNKGNFPGRFSGRQFSNSRSEMNVSTLELGDSALYLCASSWGQGSATEAFFGQGTRLTVV.